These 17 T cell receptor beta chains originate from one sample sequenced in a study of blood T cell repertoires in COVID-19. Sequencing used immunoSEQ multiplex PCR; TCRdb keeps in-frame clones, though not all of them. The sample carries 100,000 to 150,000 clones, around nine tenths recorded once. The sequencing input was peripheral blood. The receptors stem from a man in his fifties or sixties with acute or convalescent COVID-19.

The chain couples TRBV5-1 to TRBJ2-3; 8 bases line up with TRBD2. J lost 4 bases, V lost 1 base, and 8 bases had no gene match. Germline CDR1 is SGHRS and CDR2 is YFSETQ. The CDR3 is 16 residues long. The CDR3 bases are TGCGCCAGCAGCTTGTCCACCGGGAGGGTTTCAGATACGCAGTATTTT. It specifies CASSLSTGRVSDTQYF. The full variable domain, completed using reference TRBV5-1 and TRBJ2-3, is KAGVTQTPRYLIKTRGQQVTLSCSPISGHRSVSWYQQTPGQGLQFLFEYFSETQRNKGNFPGRFSGRQFSNSRSEMNVSTLELGDSALYLCASSLSTGRVSDTQYFGPGTRLTVL.

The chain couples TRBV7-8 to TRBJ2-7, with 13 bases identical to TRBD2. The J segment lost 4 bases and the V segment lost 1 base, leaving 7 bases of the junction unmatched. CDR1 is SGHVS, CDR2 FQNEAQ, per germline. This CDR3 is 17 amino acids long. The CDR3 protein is CASSLGTSGSPGYEQYF. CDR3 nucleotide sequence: TGTGCCAGCAGCTTAGGGACTAGCGGGAGCCCCGGGTACGAGCAGTACTTC.

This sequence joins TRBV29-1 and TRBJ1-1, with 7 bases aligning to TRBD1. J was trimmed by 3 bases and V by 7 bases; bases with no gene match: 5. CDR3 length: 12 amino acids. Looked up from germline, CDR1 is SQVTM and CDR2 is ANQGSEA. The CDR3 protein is CSGGDSYTEAFF. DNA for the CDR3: TGCAGCGGGGGGGACAGCTACACTGAAGCTTTCTTT.

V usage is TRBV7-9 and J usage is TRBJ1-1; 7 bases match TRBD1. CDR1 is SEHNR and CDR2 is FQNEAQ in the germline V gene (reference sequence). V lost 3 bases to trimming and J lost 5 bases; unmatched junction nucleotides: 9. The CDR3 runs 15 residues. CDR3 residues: CASSFGTAGLTEAFF. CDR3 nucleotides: TGTGCCAGCAGCTTCGGGACAGCAGGGCTTACTGAAGCTTTCTTT.

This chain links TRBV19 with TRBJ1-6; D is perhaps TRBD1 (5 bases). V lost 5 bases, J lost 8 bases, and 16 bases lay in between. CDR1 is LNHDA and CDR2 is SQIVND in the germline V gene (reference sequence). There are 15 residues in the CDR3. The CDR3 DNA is TGTGCCAGTAGTCAAGGGACTGATGGCTATTCACCCCTCCACTTT. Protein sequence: CASSQGTDGYSPLHF.

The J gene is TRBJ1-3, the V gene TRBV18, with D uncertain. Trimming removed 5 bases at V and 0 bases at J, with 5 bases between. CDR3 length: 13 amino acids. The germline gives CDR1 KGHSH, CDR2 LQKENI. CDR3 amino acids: CASSVGSGNTIYF. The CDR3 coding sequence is TGTGCCAGCTCAGTCGGCTCTGGAAACACCATATATTTT.

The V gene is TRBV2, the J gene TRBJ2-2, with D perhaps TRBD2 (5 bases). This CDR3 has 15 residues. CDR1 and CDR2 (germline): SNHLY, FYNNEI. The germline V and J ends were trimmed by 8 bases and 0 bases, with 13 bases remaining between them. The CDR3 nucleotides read TGTGCCAGCGGGGTAGCGATCGCGAACACCGGGGAGCTGTTTTTT. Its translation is CASGVAIANTGELFF.

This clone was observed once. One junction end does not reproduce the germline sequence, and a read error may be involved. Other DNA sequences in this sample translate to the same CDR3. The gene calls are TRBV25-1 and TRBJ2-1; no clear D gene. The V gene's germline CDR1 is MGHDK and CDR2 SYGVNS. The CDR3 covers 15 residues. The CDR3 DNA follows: TGTGCCAGCAGTGAACGGAGTTTCTCCTATAATGAGCAGTTCTTC. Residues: CASSERSFSYNEQFF.

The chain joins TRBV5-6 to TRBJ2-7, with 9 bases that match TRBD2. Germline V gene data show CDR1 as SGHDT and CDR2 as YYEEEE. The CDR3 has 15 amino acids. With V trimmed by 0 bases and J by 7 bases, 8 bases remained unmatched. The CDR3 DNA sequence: TGTGCCAGCAGCTTGGTTGGCGGGAGGGCCGAAGAGCAGTACTTC. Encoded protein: CASSLVGGRAEEQYF. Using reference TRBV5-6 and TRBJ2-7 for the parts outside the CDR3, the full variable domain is DAGVTQSPTHLIKTRGQQVTLRCSPKSGHDTVSWYQQALGQGPQFIFQYYEEEERQRGNFPDRFSGHQFPNYSSELNVNALLLGDSALYLCASSLVGGRAEEQYFGPGTRLTVT.

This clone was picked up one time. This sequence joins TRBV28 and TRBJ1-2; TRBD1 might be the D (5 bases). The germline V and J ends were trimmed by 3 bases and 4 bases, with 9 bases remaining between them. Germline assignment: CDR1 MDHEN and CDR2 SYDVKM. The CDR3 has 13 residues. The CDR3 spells CASSFQGAYGYTF. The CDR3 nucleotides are TGTGCCAGCAGTTTTCAAGGGGCCTATGGCTACACCTTC.

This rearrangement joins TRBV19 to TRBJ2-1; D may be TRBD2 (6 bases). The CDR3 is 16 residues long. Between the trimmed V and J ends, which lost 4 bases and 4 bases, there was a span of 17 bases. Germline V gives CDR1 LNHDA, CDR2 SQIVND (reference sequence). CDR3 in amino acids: CASSTPRTKAYNEQFF. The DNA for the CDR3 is TGTGCCAGTAGTACTCCGAGGACTAAAGCTTACAATGAGCAGTTCTTC.

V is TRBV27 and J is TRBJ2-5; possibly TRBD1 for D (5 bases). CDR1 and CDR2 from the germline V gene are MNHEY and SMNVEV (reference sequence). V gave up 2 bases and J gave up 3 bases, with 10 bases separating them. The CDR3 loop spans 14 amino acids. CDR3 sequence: CASSLKGPKETQYF. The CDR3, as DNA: TGTGCCAGCAGTTTAAAGGGGCCCAAAGAGACCCAGTACTTC.

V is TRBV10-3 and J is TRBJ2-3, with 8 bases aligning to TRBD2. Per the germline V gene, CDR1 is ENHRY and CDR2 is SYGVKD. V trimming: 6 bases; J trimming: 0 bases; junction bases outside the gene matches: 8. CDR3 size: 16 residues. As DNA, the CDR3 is TGTGCCATCAGCGCGGTTAGCGGGATTAGCACAGATACGCAGTATTTT. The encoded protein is CAISAVSGISTDTQYF.

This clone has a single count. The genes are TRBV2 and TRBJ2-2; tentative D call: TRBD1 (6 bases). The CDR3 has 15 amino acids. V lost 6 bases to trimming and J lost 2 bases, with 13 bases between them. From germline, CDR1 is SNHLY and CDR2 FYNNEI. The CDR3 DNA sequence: TGTGCCAGCAGAGACAGACAGGCCAACACCGGGGAGCTGTTTTTT. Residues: CASRDRQANTGELFF.

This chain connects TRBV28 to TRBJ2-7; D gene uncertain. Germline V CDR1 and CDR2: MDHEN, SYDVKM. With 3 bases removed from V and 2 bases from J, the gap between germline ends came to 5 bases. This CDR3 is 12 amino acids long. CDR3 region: CASSLRAYEQYF. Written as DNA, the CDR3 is TGTGCCAGCAGTTTGCGCGCCTACGAGCAGTACTTC. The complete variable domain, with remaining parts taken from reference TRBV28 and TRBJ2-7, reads DVKVTQSSRYLVKRTGEKVFLECVQDMDHENMFWYRQDPGLGLRLIYFSYDVKMKEKGDIPEGYSVSREKKERFSLILESASTNQTSMYLCASSLRAYEQYFGPGTRLTVT.

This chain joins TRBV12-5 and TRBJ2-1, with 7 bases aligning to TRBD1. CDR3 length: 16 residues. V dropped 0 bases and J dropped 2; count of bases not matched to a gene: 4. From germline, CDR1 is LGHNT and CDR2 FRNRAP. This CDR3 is CASGLVRQGPYNEQFF. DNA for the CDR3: TGTGCTAGTGGTTTGGTACGACAGGGCCCCTACAATGAGCAGTTCTTC.

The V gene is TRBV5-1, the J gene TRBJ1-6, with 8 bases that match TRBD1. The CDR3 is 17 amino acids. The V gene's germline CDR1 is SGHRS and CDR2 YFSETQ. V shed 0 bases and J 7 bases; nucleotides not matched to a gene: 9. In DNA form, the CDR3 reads TGCGCCAGCAGCTTGGCGGTGAGACAGGGGACGAATTCACCCCTCCACTTT. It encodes CASSLAVRQGTNSPLHF.